This T cell receptor beta chain was recovered during a study of CD8 T cells in Susac syndrome. Study findings and constraints: Only a relatively small number of individuals were included in the TCR sequencing and HLA analysis.

When the RNA was reverse transcribed, random hexamers were used with an input of roughly 0.45 to 1 ug. By means of immunoSEQ multiplex PCR, TCR beta CDR3 spanning 54 Vbeta and 13 Jbeta underwent amplification. TCRdb ran MiXCR on the immunoSEQ multiplex PCR reads and lists one entry per CDR3 protein. The table lists about 430,000 distinct CDR3 sequences, more than 70% of them singletons. This clonotype was seen only once. Its matching antigen is unknown. The CDR3 extends over 15 amino acids. Per the germline V gene, CDR1 is MNHEY and CDR2 is SVGEGT. The ends were cut back, 2 bases at V and 2 bases at J, with 12 bases in the middle.

This chain uses TRBV6-2 or TRBV6-3 with TRBJ1-1; D might be TRBD1 (6 bases). The sequence was collected from a human donor with multiple sclerosis. Sequencing used CD8+ T cells from PBMCs. The CDR3 protein is CASSYTTGLNTEAFF. The CDR3 region has the DNA TGTGCCAGCAGTTACACAACAGGGCTAAACACTGAAGCTTTCTTT.